The subject of this entry is one T cell receptor (beta chain). Its specificity is not known. This record belongs to a study of cytomegalovirus exposure and HLA in healthy donors. Study at large: Caucasian-associated ancestry cluster membership applied to approximately 80% of about 370 genotyped donors. Study-wide findings and caveats: With DRB1 most and HLA-C fewest, TCR association rates differed between HLA loci in a later analysis. A later analysis linked some 17,000 TCR beta sequences to HLA alleles at 0.05 false discovery rate. In a later analysis, HLA-associated TCR beta chains were more clonally expanded than equally common others.

The study ran its PCR with 60 Vbeta and 13 Jbeta primers. The table came from immunoSEQ multiplex PCR; TCRdb's copy has only in-frame clones and leaves some out. The sample comprises roughly 100,000 clones, around 85% of which are singletons, and about 3.7% rests with the top ten. Germline lookup yields CDR1 GTSNPN and CDR2 SVGIG (reference sequence). CDR3 length equals 13 residues. Losses at the gene ends were 4 bases for V and 5 bases for J; bases not matched to a gene: 7. Sequenced sample: PBMCs. The chain is built from TRBV30 and TRBJ1-1, with 7 bases aligning to TRBD1. This clonotype was obtained from a man aged 30 to 45 in good health and CMV-seronegative. In DNA form, the CDR3 reads TGTGCCTGGAAGCTCACAGGGGTTACTGAAGCTTTCTTT. Translated, it gives CAWKLTGVTEAFF.